The T cell receptor (beta chain) described here comes from a study of blood T cells in healthy people across ages. Then a second PCR, running about 6 to 11 cycles, was carried out with a sample-barcoded 5' primer and a J-beta primer mix. Via MiXCR, TCRdb re-called the 5' RACE reads, giving one row per CDR3 protein. The top ten clones hold 15% to 20% of a sample with around 900,000 distinct CDR3 sequences, around 30% of them seen once. CDR3 length: 14 amino acids. Germline values: CDR1 SGHRS, CDR2 YFSETQ. V was trimmed by 3 bases and J by 2 bases, leaving 11 bases between them. This clonotype came up many times.

The chain has TRBV5-1 and TRBJ2-5; no clear D. The receptor's source is a woman older than 75 in good health. The sample taken for sequencing was blood. CDR3 sequence: CASSSTGWQETQYF. The CDR3 region has the DNA TGCGCCAGCAGCTCAACCGGATGGCAAGAGACCCAGTACTTC.